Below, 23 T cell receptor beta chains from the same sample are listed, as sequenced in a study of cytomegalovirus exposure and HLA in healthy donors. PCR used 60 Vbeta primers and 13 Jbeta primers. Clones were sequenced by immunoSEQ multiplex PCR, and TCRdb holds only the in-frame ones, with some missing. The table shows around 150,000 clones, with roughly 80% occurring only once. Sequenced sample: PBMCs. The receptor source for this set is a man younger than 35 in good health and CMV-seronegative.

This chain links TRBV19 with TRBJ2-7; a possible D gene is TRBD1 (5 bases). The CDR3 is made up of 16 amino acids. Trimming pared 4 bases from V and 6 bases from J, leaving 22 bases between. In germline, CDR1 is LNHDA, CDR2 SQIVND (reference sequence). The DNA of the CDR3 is TGTGCCAGTAGTAAGAGCCCCAGGGTTGGTAAGTCCGAGCAGTACTTC. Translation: CASSKSPRVGKSEQYF.

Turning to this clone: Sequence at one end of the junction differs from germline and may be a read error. The CDR3 protein is CSSSSQGIVQPQHF. The CDR3 DNA reads TGTTCCAGCAGCTCTCAGGGTATCGTACAGCCCCAGCATTTT. The gene calls are TRBV7-9 and TRBJ1-5, with D perhaps matching TRBD1 (5 bases). Germline V CDR1 and CDR2: SEHNR, FQNEAQ (reference sequence). This CDR3 region has 14 residues. Drawing the rest from reference TRBV7-9 and TRBJ1-5, the complete variable domain is DTGVSQNPRHKITKRGQNVTFRCDPISEHNRLYWYRQTLGQGPEFLTYFQNEAQLEKSRLLSDRFSAERPKGSFSTLEIQRTEQGDSAMYLCSSSSQGIVQPQHFGDGTRLSIL.

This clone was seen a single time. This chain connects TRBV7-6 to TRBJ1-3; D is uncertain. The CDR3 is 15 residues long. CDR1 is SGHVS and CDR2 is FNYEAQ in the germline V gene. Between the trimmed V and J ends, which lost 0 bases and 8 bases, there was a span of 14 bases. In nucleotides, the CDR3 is TGTGCCAGCAGCTTAGCGGCTCTTGCAGTGGACACCATATATTTT. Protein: CASSLAALAVDTIYF.

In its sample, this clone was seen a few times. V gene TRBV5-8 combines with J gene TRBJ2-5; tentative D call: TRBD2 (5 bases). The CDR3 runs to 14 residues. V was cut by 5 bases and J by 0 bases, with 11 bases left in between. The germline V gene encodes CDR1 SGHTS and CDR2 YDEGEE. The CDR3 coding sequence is TGTGCCAGCAGGGTCGGGGAATACCAAGAGACCCAGTACTTC. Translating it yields CASRVGEYQETQYF.

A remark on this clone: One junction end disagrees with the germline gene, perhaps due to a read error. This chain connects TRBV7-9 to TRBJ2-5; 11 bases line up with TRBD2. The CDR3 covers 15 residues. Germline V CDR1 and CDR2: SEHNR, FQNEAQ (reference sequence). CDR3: CSSSSTSGSRETQYF. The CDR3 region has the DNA TGTTCCAGCAGCTCCACTAGCGGGAGTAGAGAGACCCAGTACTTC.

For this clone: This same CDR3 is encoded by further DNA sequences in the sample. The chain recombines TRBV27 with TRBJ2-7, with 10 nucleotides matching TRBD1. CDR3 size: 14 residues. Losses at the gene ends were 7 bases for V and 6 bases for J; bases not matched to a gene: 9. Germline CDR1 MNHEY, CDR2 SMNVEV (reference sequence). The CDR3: CASKRTGGLVEQYF. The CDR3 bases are TGTGCCAGCAAGAGGACAGGGGGATTGGTCGAGCAGTACTTC.

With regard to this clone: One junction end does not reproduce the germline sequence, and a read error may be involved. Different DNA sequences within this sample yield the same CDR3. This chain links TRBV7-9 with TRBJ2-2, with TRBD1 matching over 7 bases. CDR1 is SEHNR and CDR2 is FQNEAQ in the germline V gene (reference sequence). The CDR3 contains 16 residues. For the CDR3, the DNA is TGTGCCAGCAGCCCCCGACAGGGTCCGGACACCGGGGAGCTGTTTTTC. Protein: CASSPRQGPDTGELFF.

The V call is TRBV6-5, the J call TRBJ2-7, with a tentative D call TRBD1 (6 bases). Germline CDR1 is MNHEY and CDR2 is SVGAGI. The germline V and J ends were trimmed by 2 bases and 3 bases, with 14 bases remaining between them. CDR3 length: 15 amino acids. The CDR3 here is CASSYREGQNYEQYF. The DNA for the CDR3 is TGTGCCAGCAGTTACCGGGAAGGACAGAACTACGAGCAGTACTTC.

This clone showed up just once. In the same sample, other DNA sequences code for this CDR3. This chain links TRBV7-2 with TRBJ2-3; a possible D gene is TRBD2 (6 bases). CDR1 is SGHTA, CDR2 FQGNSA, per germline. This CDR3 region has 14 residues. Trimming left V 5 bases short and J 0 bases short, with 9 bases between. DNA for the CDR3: TGTGCCAGCAGCCCGGGACTCAGCACAGATACGCAGTATTTT. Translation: CASSPGLSTDTQYF.

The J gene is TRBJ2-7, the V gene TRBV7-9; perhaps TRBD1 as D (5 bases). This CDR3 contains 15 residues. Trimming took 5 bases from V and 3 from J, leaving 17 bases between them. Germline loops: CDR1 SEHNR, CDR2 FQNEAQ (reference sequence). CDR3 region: CASSPDSNSLYEQYF. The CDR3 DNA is TGTGCCAGCAGCCCCGACAGCAACTCCCTCTACGAGCAGTACTTC.

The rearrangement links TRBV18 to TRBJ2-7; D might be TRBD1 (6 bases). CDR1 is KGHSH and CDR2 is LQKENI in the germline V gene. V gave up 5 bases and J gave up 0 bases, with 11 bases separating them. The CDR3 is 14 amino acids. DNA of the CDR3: TGTGCCAGCTCAAGGACAGAGAGCTCCTACGAGCAGTACTTC. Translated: CASSRTESSYEQYF.

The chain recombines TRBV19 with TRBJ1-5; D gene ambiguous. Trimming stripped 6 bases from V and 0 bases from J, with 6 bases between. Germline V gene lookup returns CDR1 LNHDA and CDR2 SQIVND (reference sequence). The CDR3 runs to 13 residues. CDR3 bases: TGTGCCAGTAGGGACTATAGCAATCAGCCCCAGCATTTT. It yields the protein CASRDYSNQPQHF.

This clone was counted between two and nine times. CDR3 sequence: CASSLPGTGIGELFF. The CDR3 region has the DNA TGTGCCAGCAGCTTGCCCGGGACAGGGATCGGGGAGCTGTTTTTT. The genes are TRBV5-5 and TRBJ2-2; 9 bases fit TRBD1. CDR3 length: 15 residues. With 1 base clipped from V and 7 bases from J, the junction kept 5 bases outside the gene matches. Germline V gene sequence: CDR1 SGHKS, CDR2 YYEKEE (reference sequence).

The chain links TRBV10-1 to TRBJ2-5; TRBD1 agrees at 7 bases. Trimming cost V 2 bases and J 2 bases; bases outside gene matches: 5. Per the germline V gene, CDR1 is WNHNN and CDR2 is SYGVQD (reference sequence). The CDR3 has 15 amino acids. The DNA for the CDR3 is TGCGCCAGCAGTGAGGGGTCAGGGGGACAAGAGACCCAGTACTTC. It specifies CASSEGSGGQETQYF.

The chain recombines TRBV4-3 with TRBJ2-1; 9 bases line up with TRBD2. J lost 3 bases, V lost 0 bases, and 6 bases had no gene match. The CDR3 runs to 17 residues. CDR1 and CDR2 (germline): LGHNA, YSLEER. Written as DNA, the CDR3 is TGCGCCAGCAGCCAAGATGCCCGACTAGCGGTCTACAATGAGCAGTTCTTC. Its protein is CASSQDARLAVYNEQFF.

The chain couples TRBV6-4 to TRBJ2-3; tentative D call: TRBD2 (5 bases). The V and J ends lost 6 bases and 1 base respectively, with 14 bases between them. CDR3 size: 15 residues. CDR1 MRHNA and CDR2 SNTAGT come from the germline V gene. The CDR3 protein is CASRDVAGGTDTQYF. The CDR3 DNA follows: TGTGCCAGCAGAGACGTGGCGGGCGGCACAGATACGCAGTATTTT.

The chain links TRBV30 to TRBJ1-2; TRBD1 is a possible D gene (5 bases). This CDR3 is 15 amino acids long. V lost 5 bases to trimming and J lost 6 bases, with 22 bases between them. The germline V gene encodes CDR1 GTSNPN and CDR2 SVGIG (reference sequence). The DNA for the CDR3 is TGTGCCTGGGGCCCTCTTGAACGGAGGGGAAATGGCTACACCTTC. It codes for CAWGPLERRGNGYTF.

In nucleotides, the CDR3 is TGTGCCAGTAGTTTCCAACACAGGGGCGACTATGGCTACACCTTC. This codes for CASSFQHRGDYGYTF. The chain uses TRBV19 and TRBJ1-2, with 7 bases matching TRBD1. Germline CDR1 reads LNHDA; CDR2 reads SQIVND (reference sequence). Trimming took 5 bases from V and 3 from J; bases not matched to a gene: 9. The CDR3 runs to 15 residues.

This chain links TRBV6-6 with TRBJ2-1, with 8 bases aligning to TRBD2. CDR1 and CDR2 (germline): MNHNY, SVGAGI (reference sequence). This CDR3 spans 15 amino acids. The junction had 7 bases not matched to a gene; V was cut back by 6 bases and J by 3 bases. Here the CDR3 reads CASRPAGAGYNEQFF. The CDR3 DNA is TGTGCCAGCAGACCAGCGGGAGCCGGCTACAATGAGCAGTTCTTC.

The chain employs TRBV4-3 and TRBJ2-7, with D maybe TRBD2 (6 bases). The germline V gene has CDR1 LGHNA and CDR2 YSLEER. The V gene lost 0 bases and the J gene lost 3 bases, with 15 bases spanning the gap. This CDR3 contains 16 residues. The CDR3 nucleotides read TGCGCCAGCAGCCAAGAGCCCGCGGGACTCCTCTACGAGCAGTACTTC. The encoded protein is CASSQEPAGLLYEQYF.

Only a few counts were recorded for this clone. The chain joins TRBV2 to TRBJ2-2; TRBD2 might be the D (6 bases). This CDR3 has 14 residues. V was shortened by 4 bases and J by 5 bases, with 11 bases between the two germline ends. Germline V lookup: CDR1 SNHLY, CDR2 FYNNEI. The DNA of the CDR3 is TGTGCCAGCAGTGGTTATGGGGGGACCGGGGAGCTGTTTTTT. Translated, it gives CASSGYGGTGELFF.

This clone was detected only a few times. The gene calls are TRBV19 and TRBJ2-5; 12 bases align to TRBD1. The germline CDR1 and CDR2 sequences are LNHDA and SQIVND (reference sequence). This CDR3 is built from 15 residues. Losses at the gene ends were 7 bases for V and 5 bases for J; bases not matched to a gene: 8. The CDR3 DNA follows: TGTGCCAGTAACCCGGGACAGGGGGCAGGGGAGACCCAGTACTTC. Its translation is CASNPGQGAGETQYF. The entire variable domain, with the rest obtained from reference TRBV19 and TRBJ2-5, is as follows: DGGITQSPKYLFRKEGQNVTLSCEQNLNHDAMYWYRQDPGQGLRLIYYSQIVNDFQKGDIAEGYSVSREKKESFPLTVTSAQKNPTAFYLCASNPGQGAGETQYFGPGTRLLVL.

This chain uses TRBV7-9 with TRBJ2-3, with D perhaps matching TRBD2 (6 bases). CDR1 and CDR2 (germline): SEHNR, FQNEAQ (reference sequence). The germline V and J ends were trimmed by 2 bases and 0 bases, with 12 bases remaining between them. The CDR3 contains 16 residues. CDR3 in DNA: TGTGCCAGCAGCTTACTGGGCGGGATTAGCACAGATACGCAGTATTTT. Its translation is CASSLLGGISTDTQYF.